Detailed here is one T cell receptor (beta chain). This sample is drawn from a study of tumor-infiltrating lymphocytes in primary liver carcinoma. Blood RNA came from unsorted whole blood; germline DNA was also extracted. Using a constant-region primer together with ProtoScript II reverse transcriptase, TCR beta cDNA was made from 500 ng of total RNA. Three rounds of nested multiplex PCR with slightly modified ARM-PCR produced TCR beta libraries. With TRBV1-TRBV30 forward primers and a C-beta reverse primer, the first two PCR rounds were run for about 10 cycles each. TCRdb processed the multiplex PCR reads anew with MiXCR; each CDR3 protein has one entry. The table has approximately 300,000 distinct CDR3 sequences, roughly two thirds seen once; the top ten hold roughly 8.6%. V lost 1 base to trimming and J lost 0 bases, with 10 bases between them. Germline V gene data show CDR1 as MNHNS and CDR2 as SASEGT. This CDR3 region has 16 residues.

This receptor was obtained from a man between 35 and 55 years old with primary liver carcinoma and hepatitis B virus infection. The specimen sequenced was peripheral blood. V gene TRBV6-1 combines with J gene TRBJ1-5; D is ambiguous. The CDR3 nucleotides are TGTGCCAGCAGTGAAGTGCCAATGGGTAGCAATCAGCCCCAGCATTTT. Translation: CASSEVPMGSNQPQHF.